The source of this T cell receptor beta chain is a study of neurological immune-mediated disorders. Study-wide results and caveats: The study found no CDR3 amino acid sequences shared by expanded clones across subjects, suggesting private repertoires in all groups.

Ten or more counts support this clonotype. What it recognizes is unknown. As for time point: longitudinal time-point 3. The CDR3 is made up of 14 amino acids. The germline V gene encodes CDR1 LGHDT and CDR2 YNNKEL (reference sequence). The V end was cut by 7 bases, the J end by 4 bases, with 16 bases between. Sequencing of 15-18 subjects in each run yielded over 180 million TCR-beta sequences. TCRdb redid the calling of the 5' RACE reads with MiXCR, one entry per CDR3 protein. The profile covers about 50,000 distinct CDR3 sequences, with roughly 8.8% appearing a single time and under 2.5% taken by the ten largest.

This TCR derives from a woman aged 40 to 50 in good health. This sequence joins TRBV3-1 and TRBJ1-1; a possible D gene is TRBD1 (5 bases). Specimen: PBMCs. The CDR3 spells CASKKWGIGTEAFF. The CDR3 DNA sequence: TGTGCCAGCAAGAAGTGGGGGATCGGCACTGAAGCTTTCTTT.